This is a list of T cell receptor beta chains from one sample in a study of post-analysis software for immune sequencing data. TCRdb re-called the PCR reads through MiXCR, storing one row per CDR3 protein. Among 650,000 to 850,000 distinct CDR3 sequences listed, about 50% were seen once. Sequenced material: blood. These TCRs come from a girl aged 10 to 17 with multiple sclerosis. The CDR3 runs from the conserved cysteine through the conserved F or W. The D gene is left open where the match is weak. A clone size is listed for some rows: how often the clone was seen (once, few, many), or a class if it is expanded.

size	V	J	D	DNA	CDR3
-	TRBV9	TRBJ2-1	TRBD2	TGTGCCAGCAGCGTAGCTACCGGGGCGGGAGCCTGGTACAATGAGCAGTTCTTC	CASSVATGAGAWYNEQFF
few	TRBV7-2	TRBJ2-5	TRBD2	TGCGCCAGCAGCTTGGGACTAGCGGTAGAGACCCAGTACTTC	CASSLGLAVETQYF
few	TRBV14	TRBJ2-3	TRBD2	TGTGCCAGCAGCCCCGTAGCGGGAGGGCCCCCAGATACGCAGTATTTT	CASSPVAGGPPDTQYF
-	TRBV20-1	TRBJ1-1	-	TGCAGTGCTATTCAGGCCAGGGGCCGGACTGAAGCTTTCTTT	CSAIQARGRTEAFF
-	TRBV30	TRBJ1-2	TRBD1	TGTGCCTGGAGTATCAATACCGGGACAGGGGCTAAATTTAACTATGGCTACACCTTC	CAWSINTGTGAKFNYGYTF
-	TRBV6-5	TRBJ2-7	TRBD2	TGTGCCAGCAGTTACCTTAAAGCGGGGTACTACGAGCAGTACTTC	CASSYLKAGYYEQYF
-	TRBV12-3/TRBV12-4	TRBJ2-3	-	TGTGCCAGCAGTTTTGGGCGAGTGGAAACAGATACGCAGTATTTT	CASSFGRVETDTQYF
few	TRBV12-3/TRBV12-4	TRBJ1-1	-	TGTGCCAGCAGTTTACACCAGAACACTGAAGCTTTCTTT	CASSLHQNTEAFF
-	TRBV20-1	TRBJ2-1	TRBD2	TGCAGTGCTAGAGATGCGCTAGCGGGGGGAAGTTACAATGAGCAGTTCTTC	CSARDALAGGSYNEQFF
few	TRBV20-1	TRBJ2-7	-	TGCAGTGTTGTCAGGGGAGCCTCCTACGAGCAGTACTTC	CSVVRGASYEQYF
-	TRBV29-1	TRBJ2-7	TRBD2	TGCAGCGTTGAAGATCGTTCCGGGACTAGCGGTATCTCCTACGAGCAGTACTTC	CSVEDRSGTSGISYEQYF
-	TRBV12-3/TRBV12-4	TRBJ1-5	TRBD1	TGTGCCAGCAGTTCCGGGACAGGGATTGCTCAGCCCCAGCATTTT	CASSSGTGIAQPQHF
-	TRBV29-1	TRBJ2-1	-	TGCAGCGGACAAGCAGGGTACAATGAGCAGTTCTTC	CSGQAGYNEQFF
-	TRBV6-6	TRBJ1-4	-	TGTGCCAGCAGTACGGGTCTGGTTTCAACTAATGAAAAACTGTTTTTT	CASSTGLVSTNEKLFF